The 27 T cell receptor beta chains presented below share a single source sample, sequenced in a study of blood T cell repertoires in COVID-19 (dated by TCRdb to between 2020 and 2021). Libraries came from the immunoSEQ multiplex PCR assay. TCRdb provides this immuneACCESS table in a form limited to in-frame rearrangements. Some clones are lacking; in checked studies, under half of them reflect an unresolved V gene, and why the rest are absent is not known. The sample includes under 200,000 clones, with 88% observed a single time. Roughly 25% of the sample comes from the top ten. The sample consisted of peripheral blood. These receptors originate from a man in his 60s with acute or convalescent COVID-19.

This CDR3 reads CASSIGTSGEETQYF. For the CDR3, the DNA is TGTGCCAGTAGTATAGGGACTAGCGGGGAGGAGACCCAGTACTTC. The rearrangement joins TRBV19 to TRBJ2-5; TRBD2 matches 12 bases. Germline trimming cut 1 base from V and 5 bases from J; bases unmatched to any gene: 2. The CDR3 is 15 amino acids. Looked up from germline, CDR1 is LNHDA and CDR2 is SQIVND (reference sequence).

The V call is TRBV5-8, the J call TRBJ2-1, with 12 positions matching TRBD2. V lost 2 bases to trimming and J lost 6 bases; unmatched junction nucleotides: 6. The length of the CDR3 is 16 residues. The germline V gene encodes CDR1 SGHTS and CDR2 YDEGEE. CDR3 in amino acids: CASSFLAGGFGNEQFF. The CDR3 bases are TGTGCCAGCAGCTTCCTAGCGGGGGGGTTTGGCAATGAGCAGTTCTTC.

This chain uses TRBV11-2 with TRBJ1-1; D might be TRBD1 (5 bases). Germline V gene lookup returns CDR1 SGHAT and CDR2 FQNNGV. The CDR3 is 16 residues long. V gave up 1 base and J gave up 1 base, with 13 bases separating them. The CDR3 nucleotides read TGTGCCAGCAGCTTAGGGGGACTTGAGGGGAACACTGAAGCTTTCTTT. Its translation: CASSLGGLEGNTEAFF.

The V and J genes are TRBV11-2 and TRBJ1-2; D unclear. The germline V and J ends were trimmed by 3 bases and 4 bases, with 3 bases remaining between them. The CDR3 is 11 residues long. The V gene's germline CDR1 is SGHAT and CDR2 FQNNGV. The CDR3 loop is CASSFSYGYTF. The DNA for the CDR3 is TGTGCCAGCAGCTTTAGCTATGGCTACACCTTC.

The chain employs TRBV11-3 and TRBJ2-7; D call uncertain. V was trimmed by 5 bases and J by 0 bases, leaving 8 bases between them. From germline, CDR1 is SGHNT and CDR2 YENEEA. The CDR3 has 13 amino acids. The CDR3 nucleotides read TGTGCCAGCAGCGGCACAGTCTCCTACGAGCAGTACTTC. It codes for CASSGTVSYEQYF.

The CDR3 protein is CASRIQGPDTQYF. DNA of the CDR3: TGTGCCAGCAGAATACAGGGTCCAGATACGCAGTATTTT. This rearrangement joins TRBV5-6 to TRBJ2-3, with D maybe TRBD1 (6 bases). Trimming took 5 bases from V and 4 from J, leaving 11 bases between them. This CDR3 is 13 amino acids long. Germline CDR1 SGHDT, CDR2 YYEEEE.

The chain has TRBV5-1 and TRBJ1-6, with 10 bases matching TRBD1. Trimming cost V 4 bases and J 12 bases; bases outside gene matches: 10. CDR3 length: 15 amino acids. Germline-derived CDR1 and CDR2 are SGHRS and YFSETQ. The CDR3 DNA follows: TGCGCCAGCAGCCCGGGACAGGGGTATGTGCGACCCCTCCACTTT. It codes for CASSPGQGYVRPLHF. Filled out from reference TRBV5-1 and TRBJ1-6, the complete variable domain reads KAGVTQTPRYLIKTRGQQVTLSCSPISGHRSVSWYQQTPGQGLQFLFEYFSETQRNKGNFPGRFSGRQFSNSRSEMNVSTLELGDSALYLCASSPGQGYVRPLHFGNGTRLTVT.

The chain is built from TRBV7-9 and TRBJ2-3, with 7 bases fitting TRBD1. V dropped 1 base and J dropped 1; count of bases not matched to a gene: 5. Germline values: CDR1 SEHNR, CDR2 FQNEAQ (reference sequence). The CDR3 is 16 residues long. CDR3 nucleotide sequence: TGTGCCAGCAGCTTAGGAGGGACAGAGCGCACAGATACGCAGTATTTT. Protein: CASSLGGTERTDTQYF.

The rearrangement uses TRBV5-1 and TRBJ1-2; D may be TRBD1 (6 bases). Germline V gene sequence: CDR1 SGHRS, CDR2 YFSETQ. V lost 0 bases and J 7 bases, leaving 13 bases between the germline ends. The CDR3 loop spans 14 amino acids. Written as DNA, the CDR3 is TGCGCCAGCAGCTTGGAGGTCAGGGGTGGTGGCTACACCTTC. This sequence encodes CASSLEVRGGGYTF. Using reference TRBV5-1 and TRBJ1-2 for the parts outside the CDR3, the full variable domain is KAGVTQTPRYLIKTRGQQVTLSCSPISGHRSVSWYQQTPGQGLQFLFEYFSETQRNKGNFPGRFSGRQFSNSRSEMNVSTLELGDSALYLCASSLEVRGGGYTFGSGTRLTVV.

This chain connects TRBV15 to TRBJ2-7; 7 bases line up with TRBD2. Germline V CDR1 and CDR2: LNHNV, YYDKDF (reference sequence). V shed 0 bases, J shed 1 base, and the junction held 12 bases outside the gene matches. The CDR3 sequence is 18 residues long. CDR3 DNA sequence: TGTGCCACCAGCAGAGAAAGGTCGGGAGGTATTCTTTCCTACGAGCAGTACTTC. This codes for CATSRERSGGILSYEQYF.

The rearrangement uses TRBV6-5 and TRBJ1-5, with D uncertain. The CDR3 extends over 12 amino acids. CDR1 and CDR2 (germline): MNHEY, SVGAGI. Trimming removed 7 bases at V and 5 bases at J, with 9 bases between. CDR3 DNA: TGTGCCAGCAATACAGTCGATCAGCCCCAGCATTTT. Amino acid sequence: CASNTVDQPQHF.

The V gene is TRBV7-2, the J gene TRBJ1-3; the match to TRBD1 covers 7 bases. With 5 bases clipped from V and 2 bases from J, the junction kept 3 bases outside the gene matches. The CDR3 covers 14 residues. Germline V gives CDR1 SGHTA, CDR2 FQGNSA. CDR3 DNA: TGTGCCAGCAGCCAAGACAGGGCTGGAAACACCATATATTTT. Translating it yields CASSQDRAGNTIYF.

V gene TRBV7-9 combines with J gene TRBJ2-1, with D possibly TRBD1 on 6 matching bases. V was cut by 3 bases and J by 8 bases, with 17 bases left in between. The CDR3 length is 15 residues. In germline, CDR1 is SEHNR, CDR2 FQNEAQ (reference sequence). The CDR3 region is CASSFNRDNWYEQFF. CDR3 DNA sequence: TGTGCCAGCAGCTTCAACCGGGACAATTGGTATGAGCAGTTCTTC.

The chain is built from TRBV6-5 and TRBJ1-3; TRBD1 agrees at 7 bases. J gave up 2 bases and V 4 bases, and 8 bases lay outside the gene matches. CDR1 MNHEY and CDR2 SVGAGI come from the germline V gene. CDR3 length: 16 residues. This CDR3 is CASSSQGEYPGNTIYF. The CDR3 DNA reads as TGTGCCAGCAGTTCCCAGGGGGAATATCCTGGAAACACCATATATTTT.

This chain links TRBV6-2 or TRBV6-3 with TRBJ1-5; the match to TRBD1 covers 7 bases. Trimming at V came to 4 bases and at J to 1 base, leaving 4 bases not matched to a gene. This CDR3 has 15 amino acids. Per germline, CDR1 MNHEY and CDR2 SVGEGT. For the CDR3, the DNA is TGTGCCAGCAGTTCAAGGGGGCTCAGCAATCAGCCCCAGCATTTT. Its translation: CASSSRGLSNQPQHF.

V and J are TRBV29-1 and TRBJ1-3; D gene ambiguous. Trimming removed 6 bases at V and 11 bases at J, with 14 bases between. This CDR3 comprises 11 residues. Per the germline V gene, CDR1 is SQVTM and CDR2 is ANQGSEA. In DNA, the CDR3 is TGCAGCGTCCAATCCGGGGTTGCCATATATTTT. Residues: CSVQSGVAIYF.

This clone has only one observation. V and J are TRBV27 and TRBJ1-1, with no clear D. Germline V CDR1 and CDR2: MNHEY, SMNVEV (reference sequence). Trimming shortened V by 7 bases and J by 2 bases, and 17 bases separated the two germline ends. The CDR3 contains 15 residues. The CDR3 sequence is CASIPISQQNTEAFF. CDR3 coding DNA: TGTGCCAGCATCCCGATCTCGCAACAAAACACTGAAGCTTTCTTT.

V and J are TRBV4-2 and TRBJ1-2; D might be TRBD1 (5 bases). The CDR3 spans 19 residues. The V end was cut by 0 bases, the J end by 2 bases, with 22 bases between. Germline V CDR1 and CDR2: LGHNA, YNFKEQ. CDR3 nucleotides: TGTGCCAGCAGCCAAGATCGTCGGGGGGGAGGCTTCCTCAACTATGGCTACACCTTC. Its protein is CASSQDRRGGGFLNYGYTF.

The chain couples TRBV12-5 to TRBJ2-7; tentative D call: TRBD2 (6 bases). The CDR3 covers 13 residues. The ends were cut back, 3 bases at V and 5 bases at J, with 11 bases in the middle. Germline CDR1 and CDR2: LGHNT and FRNRAP. Written as DNA, the CDR3 is TGTGCTAGTGGTTTTTCGGGAGCAGACGAGCAGTACTTC. Its translation: CASGFSGADEQYF.

This clone turned up a few times. The chain combines TRBV7-9 with TRBJ1-6; 7 bases match TRBD1. Germline CDR1 and CDR2: SEHNR and FQNEAQ (reference sequence). The CDR3 loop spans 16 amino acids. V lost 5 bases and J lost 3; bases outside the gene matches: 7. In DNA form, the CDR3 reads TGTGCCAGCAGCCCGACAGGGTTTGACTATAATTCACCCCTCCACTTT. Translating it yields CASSPTGFDYNSPLHF.

The CDR3, as DNA: TGTGCCTGGAGTGTACGGTCAACCCCGGGCAGGGGGCTTTGGTCACCCCTCCACTTT. It yields the protein CAWSVRSTPGRGLWSPLHF. The chain recombines TRBV30 with TRBJ1-6; 8 positions agree with TRBD1. Unmatched junction bases numbered 20, after V lost 0 bases and J lost 10 bases. From germline, CDR1 is GTSNPN and CDR2 SVGIG (reference sequence). This CDR3 contains 19 residues.

This clone was seen more than once but under ten times. J is TRBJ1-3 and V is TRBV18, with D maybe TRBD1 (5 bases). The V end was cut by 3 bases, the J end by 6 bases, with 24 bases between. The CDR3 consists of 18 residues. In germline, CDR1 is KGHSH, CDR2 LQKENI. The CDR3 coding sequence is TGTGCCAGCTCACCTACCTACGGAGCGAGTCCGGGGGAAAACACCATATATTTT. Translating it yields CASSPTYGASPGENTIYF.

The chain is built from TRBV3-1 (or the pseudogene TRBV3-2) and TRBJ2-7; 8 nucleotides align to TRBD2. The germline gives CDR1 LGHDT, CDR2 YNNKEL (reference sequence). This CDR3 region has 16 residues. J gave up 3 bases and V 3 bases, and 10 bases lay outside the gene matches. The CDR3 sequence is CASSQIPGGKSYEQYF. The CDR3 region has the DNA TGTGCCAGCAGCCAGATCCCGGGAGGGAAGAGCTACGAGCAGTACTTC.

The chain couples TRBV6-6 to TRBJ1-4; D remains ambiguous. The V gene lost 6 bases and the J gene lost 8 bases, with 13 bases spanning the gap. The CDR3 runs to 13 residues. Looked up from germline, CDR1 is MNHNY and CDR2 is SVGAGI (reference sequence). CDR3 nucleotides: TGTGCCAGCAGGCTCGCGGGATTCGAAAAACTGTTTTTT. Translating gives CASRLAGFEKLFF.

The V call is TRBV30, the J call TRBJ1-1; unclear D gene. CDR3 size: 11 residues. Germline loops: CDR1 GTSNPN, CDR2 SVGIG (reference sequence). The ends were cut back, 4 bases at V and 5 bases at J, with 8 bases in the middle. The CDR3 coding sequence is TGTGCCTGGAATGGCTGGACTGAAGCTTTCTTT. Encoded protein: CAWNGWTEAFF.

In this sample, this clone turned up once. The chain has TRBV10-3 and TRBJ1-1; tentatively, D is TRBD1 (5 bases). V lost 3 bases and J 3 bases, leaving 8 bases between the germline ends. Germline-derived CDR1 and CDR2 are ENHRY and SYGVKD. The CDR3 is 13 amino acids. CDR3 region: CAISEEGDTEAFF. As DNA, the CDR3 is TGTGCCATCAGTGAAGAAGGGGACACTGAAGCTTTCTTT.

V is TRBV30 and J is TRBJ1-2; D is perhaps TRBD1 (6 bases). Trimming cost V 3 bases and J 0 bases, with 11 bases left between them. Looked up from germline, CDR1 is GTSNPN and CDR2 is SVGIG (reference sequence). The CDR3 has 14 residues. The CDR3 loop reads CAWREQGSNYGYTF. CDR3 bases: TGTGCCTGGAGGGAACAGGGCTCTAACTATGGCTACACCTTC.